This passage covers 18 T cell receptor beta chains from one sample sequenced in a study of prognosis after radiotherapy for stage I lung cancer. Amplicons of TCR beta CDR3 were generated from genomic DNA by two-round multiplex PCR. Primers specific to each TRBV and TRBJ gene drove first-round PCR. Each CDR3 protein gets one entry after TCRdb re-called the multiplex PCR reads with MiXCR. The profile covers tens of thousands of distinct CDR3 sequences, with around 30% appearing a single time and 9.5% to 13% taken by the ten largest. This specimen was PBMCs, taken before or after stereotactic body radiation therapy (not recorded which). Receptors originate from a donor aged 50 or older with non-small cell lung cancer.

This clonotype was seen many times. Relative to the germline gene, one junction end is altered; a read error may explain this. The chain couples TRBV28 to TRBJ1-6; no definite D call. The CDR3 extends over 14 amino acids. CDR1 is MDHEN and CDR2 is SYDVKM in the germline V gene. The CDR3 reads CANSLATRNSPLHF. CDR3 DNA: TGTGCCAACAGTCTCGCAACGAGGAATTCACCCCTCCACTTT.

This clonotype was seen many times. The CDR3 DNA reads as TGCAGTGCTAGAGGTCATGGCTCTGGAAACACCATATATTTT. This gives the protein CSARGHGSGNTIYF. The chain recombines TRBV20-1 with TRBJ1-3; no clear D. V dropped 1 base and J dropped 0 bases, with 7 bases sitting between them. The length of the CDR3 is 14 residues. Germline V gene data show CDR1 as DFQATT and CDR2 as SNEGSKA (reference sequence).

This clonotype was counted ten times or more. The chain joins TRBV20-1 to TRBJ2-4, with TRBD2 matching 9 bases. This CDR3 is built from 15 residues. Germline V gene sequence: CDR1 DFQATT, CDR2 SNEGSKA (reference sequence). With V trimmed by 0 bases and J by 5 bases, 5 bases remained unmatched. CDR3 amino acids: CSARDSGSSQNIQYF. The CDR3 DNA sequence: TGCAGTGCTAGAGATAGCGGGAGCTCCCAAAACATTCAGTACTTC.

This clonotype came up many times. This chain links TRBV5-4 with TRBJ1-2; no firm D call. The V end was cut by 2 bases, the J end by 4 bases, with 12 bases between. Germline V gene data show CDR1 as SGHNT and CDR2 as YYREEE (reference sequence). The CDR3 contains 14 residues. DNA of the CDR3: TGTGCCAGCAGCTTAGCTGGGAGAATCTATGGCTACACCTTC. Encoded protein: CASSLAGRIYGYTF.

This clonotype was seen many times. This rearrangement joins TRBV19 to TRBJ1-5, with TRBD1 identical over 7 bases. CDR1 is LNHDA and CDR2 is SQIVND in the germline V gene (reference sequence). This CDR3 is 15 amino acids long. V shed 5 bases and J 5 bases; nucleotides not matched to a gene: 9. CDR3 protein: CASSHLGQTHQPQHF. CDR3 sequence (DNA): TGTGCCAGTAGTCATTTGGGACAGACCCATCAGCCCCAGCATTTT. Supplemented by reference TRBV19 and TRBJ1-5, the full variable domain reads DGGITQSPKYLFRKEGQNVTLSCEQNLNHDAMYWYRQDPGQGLRLIYYSQIVNDFQKGDIAEGYSVSREKKESFPLTVTSAQKNPTAFYLCASSHLGQTHQPQHFGDGTRLSIL.

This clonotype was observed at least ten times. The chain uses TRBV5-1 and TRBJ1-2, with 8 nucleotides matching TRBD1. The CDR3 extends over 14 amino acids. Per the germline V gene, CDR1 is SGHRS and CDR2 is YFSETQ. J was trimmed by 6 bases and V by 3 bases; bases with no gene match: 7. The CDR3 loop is CASSWQGARNGYTF. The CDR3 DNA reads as TGCGCCAGCAGCTGGCAGGGGGCTCGGAATGGCTACACCTTC.

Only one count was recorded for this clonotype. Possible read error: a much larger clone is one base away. The CDR3 DNA is TGTGCCAGCAGCTTGACGGGACAGGGCGGGGAGGAGTACTTC. This encodes CASSLTGQGGEEYF. This sequence joins TRBV5-4 and TRBJ2-7; 9 nucleotides align to TRBD1. The V gene end was trimmed by 1 base and the J gene end by 11 bases; junction bases not matched to a gene: 10. Per the germline V gene, CDR1 is SGHNT and CDR2 is YYREEE (reference sequence). The CDR3 totals 14 residues.

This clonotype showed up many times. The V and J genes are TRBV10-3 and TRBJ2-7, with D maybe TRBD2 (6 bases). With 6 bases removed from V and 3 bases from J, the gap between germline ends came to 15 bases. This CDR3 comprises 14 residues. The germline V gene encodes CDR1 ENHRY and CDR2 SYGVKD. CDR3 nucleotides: TGTGCCATCAGCGGAACTAGCTCTAACTACGAGCAGTACTTC. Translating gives CAISGTSSNYEQYF.

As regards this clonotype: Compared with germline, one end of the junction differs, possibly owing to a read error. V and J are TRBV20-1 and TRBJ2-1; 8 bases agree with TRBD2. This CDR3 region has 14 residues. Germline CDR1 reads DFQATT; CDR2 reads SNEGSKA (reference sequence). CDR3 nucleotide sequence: TGCAGTGCCCATAGCGGGGACTCCCACAATGAGCAGTTCTTC. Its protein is CSAHSGDSHNEQFF.

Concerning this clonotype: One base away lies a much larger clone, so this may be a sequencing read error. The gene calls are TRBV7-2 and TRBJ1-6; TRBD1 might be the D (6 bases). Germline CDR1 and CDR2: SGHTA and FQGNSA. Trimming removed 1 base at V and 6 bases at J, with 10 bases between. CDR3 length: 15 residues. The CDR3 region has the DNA TGTGCCAGCAGCTTAGTATGGGACACTAATTCACCCCTCCACTTT. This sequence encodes CASSLVWDTNSPLHF. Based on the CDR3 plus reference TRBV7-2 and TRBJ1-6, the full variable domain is GAGVSQSPSNKVTEKGKDVELRCDPISGHTALYWYRQSLGQGLEFLIYFQGNSAPDKSGLPSDRFSAERTGGSVSTLTIQRTQQEDSAVYLCASSLVWDTNSPLHFGNGTRLTVT.

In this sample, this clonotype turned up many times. CDR3 sequence (DNA): TGTGCCAGCAGCAGGACAGGGGCGTCCTACGAGCAGTACTTC. It is translated as CASSRTGASYEQYF. This rearrangement joins TRBV7-9 to TRBJ2-7, with 9 bases matching TRBD1. The trim removed 5 bases at V and 1 base at J, leaving 3 bases unmatched. Germline V lookup: CDR1 SEHNR, CDR2 FQNEAQ (reference sequence). The length of the CDR3 is 14 residues.

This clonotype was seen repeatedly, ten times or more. This CDR3 reads CASTRGGYTDTQYF. Written as DNA, the CDR3 is TGTGCCAGCACGCGGGGGGGTTACACAGATACGCAGTATTTT. The J gene is TRBJ2-3, the V gene TRBV9, with TRBD2 matching 9 bases. Trimming at V came to 6 bases and at J to 2 bases, leaving 4 bases not matched to a gene. The CDR3 length is 14 residues. CDR1 and CDR2 from the germline V gene are SGDLS and YYNGEE.

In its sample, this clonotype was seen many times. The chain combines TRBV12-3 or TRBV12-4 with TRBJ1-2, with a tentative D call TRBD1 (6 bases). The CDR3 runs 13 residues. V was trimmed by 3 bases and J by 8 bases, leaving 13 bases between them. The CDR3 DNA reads TGTGCCAGCAGTTTGAGGGGGGGGTCCGGCTACACCTTC. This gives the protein CASSLRGGSGYTF.

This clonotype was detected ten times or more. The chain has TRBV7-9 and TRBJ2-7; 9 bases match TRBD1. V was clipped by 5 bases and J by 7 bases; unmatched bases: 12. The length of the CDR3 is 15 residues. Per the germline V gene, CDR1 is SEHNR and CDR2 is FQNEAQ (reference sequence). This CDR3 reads CASSPAGTGPREQYF. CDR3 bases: TGTGCCAGCAGCCCCGCCGGGACAGGGCCTCGTGAGCAGTACTTC.

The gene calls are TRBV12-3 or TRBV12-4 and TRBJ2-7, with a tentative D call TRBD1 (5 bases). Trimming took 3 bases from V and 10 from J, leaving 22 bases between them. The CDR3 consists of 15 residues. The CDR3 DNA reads TGTGCCAGCAGTTTGGGGCCCGCATTAGATGGCGAACAGTACTTC. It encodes CASSLGPALDGEQYF.

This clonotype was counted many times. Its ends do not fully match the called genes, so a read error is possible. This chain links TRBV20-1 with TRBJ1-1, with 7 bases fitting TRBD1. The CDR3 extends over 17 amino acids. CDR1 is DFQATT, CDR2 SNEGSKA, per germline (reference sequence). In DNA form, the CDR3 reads TGCAGTGCTAGAGTGCAGGGGGGGATTGTTCGGCACACTGAAGCTTCCTTT. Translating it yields CSARVQGGIVRHTEASF.

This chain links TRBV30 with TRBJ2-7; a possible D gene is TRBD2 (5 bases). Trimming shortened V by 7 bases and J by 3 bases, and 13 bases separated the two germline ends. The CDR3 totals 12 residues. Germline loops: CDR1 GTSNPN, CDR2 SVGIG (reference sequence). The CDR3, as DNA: TGTGCCTTGAGCGAGGGTCTCTACGAGCAGTACTTC. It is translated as CALSEGLYEQYF.

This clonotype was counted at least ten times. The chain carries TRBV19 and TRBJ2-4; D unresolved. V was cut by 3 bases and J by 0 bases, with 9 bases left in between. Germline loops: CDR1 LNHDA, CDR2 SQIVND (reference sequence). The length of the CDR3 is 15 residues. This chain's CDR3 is CASSMATIAKNIQYF. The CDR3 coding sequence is TGTGCCAGTAGTATGGCCACCATAGCCAAAAACATTCAGTACTTC.